One and the same sample provided the 25 T cell receptor beta chains below, sequenced in a study of blood T cell repertoires in COVID-19. This table comes from immunoSEQ multiplex PCR, and its TCRdb copy is limited to in-frame clones, with some not included. Of about 390,000 clones in the sample, approximately 89% were seen once. The sequenced material came from peripheral blood. These receptors were collected from a woman aged 55-69 years with COVID-19, enrolled during active disease.

This clone was seen a handful of times. The gene calls are TRBV19 and TRBJ1-6; D gene unclear. This CDR3 comprises 13 residues. Trimming removed 1 base from V and 7 bases from J, with 5 bases in between. Germline values: CDR1 LNHDA, CDR2 SQIVND (reference sequence). The CDR3 region is CASSIAGNSPLHF. Written as DNA, the CDR3 is TGTGCCAGTAGTATAGCCGGGAATTCACCCCTCCACTTT.

The chain links TRBV28 to TRBJ1-2; D unresolved. The germline gives CDR1 MDHEN, CDR2 SYDVKM. The V gene lost 9 bases and the J gene lost 5 bases, with 16 bases spanning the gap. The CDR3 extends over 13 amino acids. The CDR3 region has the DNA TGTGCCAGTTCCGTCGGCGGAACTTATGGCTACACCTTC. Translation: CASSVGGTYGYTF.

The chain couples TRBV9 to TRBJ2-3; tentatively, D is TRBD1 (6 bases). This CDR3 contains 15 residues. The germline V and J ends were trimmed by 0 bases and 4 bases, with 12 bases remaining between them. Germline CDR1 and CDR2: SGDLS and YYNGEE. The CDR3 DNA is TGTGCCAGCAGCGTAGTGACCTCAGGGGCAGATACGCAGTATTTT. It codes for CASSVVTSGADTQYF.

Of note for this clone: Other DNA sequences in this sample translate to the same CDR3. CDR3 coding DNA: TGTGCCAGCAGTCAAACAGGGGGCATCACTGAAGCTTTCTTT. Translating gives CASSQTGGITEAFF. The chain employs TRBV3-1 (or the pseudogene TRBV3-2) and TRBJ1-1; 9 nucleotides agree with TRBD1. The CDR3 spans 14 residues. The V and J ends lost 6 bases and 4 bases, in that order; junction bases with no gene match: 6. Germline CDR1 is LGHDT and CDR2 is YNNKEL (reference sequence).

This clone occurred once. This chain links TRBV18 with TRBJ2-1, with 9 bases identical to TRBD2. The germline CDR1 and CDR2 sequences are KGHSH and LQKENI. The V segment lost 1 base and the J segment 4 bases; nucleotides outside the gene matches: 11. This CDR3 spans 18 amino acids. CDR3 nucleotides: TGTGCCAGCTCACCACTTGGCGGGGGGGCCTTCGAATACAATGAGCAGTTCTTC. Its protein is CASSPLGGGAFEYNEQFF.

The genes are TRBV6-5 and TRBJ1-2, with D perhaps matching TRBD1 (5 bases). V was shortened by 6 bases and J by 3 bases, with 17 bases between the two germline ends. This CDR3 region has 15 residues. Looked up from germline, CDR1 is MNHEY and CDR2 is SVGAGI. In nucleotides, the CDR3 is TGTGCCAGCAGCTATGGGGGGTCCCTGGACTATGGCTACACCTTC. Its translation is CASSYGGSLDYGYTF.

V gene TRBV5-1 combines with J gene TRBJ2-2; D is possibly TRBD1 (6 bases). CDR3 length: 16 residues. The V gene lost 2 bases and the J gene lost 2 bases, with 13 bases spanning the gap. Germline CDR1 is SGHRS and CDR2 is YFSETQ. The CDR3 is CASSLGGSINTGELFF. Written as DNA, the CDR3 is TGCGCCAGCAGCTTAGGGGGAAGCATCAACACCGGGGAGCTGTTTTTT.

The V gene is TRBV11-1, the J gene TRBJ2-5; unclear D gene. The V end lost 2 bases, the J end lost 4 bases, and 5 bases lay between the germline ends. The CDR3 is 12 amino acids. Germline CDR1 SGHAT, CDR2 FQDESV (reference sequence). DNA of the CDR3: TGTGCCAGCAGCTTATCAGGAGAGACCCAGTACTTC. This sequence encodes CASSLSGETQYF. Full variable domain (missing parts from reference TRBV11-1 and TRBJ2-5): EAEVAQSPRYKITEKSQAVAFWCDPISGHATLYWYRQILGQGPELLVQFQDESVVDDSQLPKDRFSAERLKGVDSTLKIQPAELGDSAMYLCASSLSGETQYFGPGTRLLVL.

V is TRBV5-1 and J is TRBJ1-2; tentative D call: TRBD1 (5 bases). V was shortened by 4 bases and J by 8 bases, with 15 bases between the two germline ends. Per the germline V gene, CDR1 is SGHRS and CDR2 is YFSETQ. The CDR3 loop spans 13 amino acids. CDR3 amino acids: CASSTFQGGGYTF. CDR3 sequence (DNA): TGCGCCAGCAGCACGTTCCAGGGAGGAGGCTACACCTTC.

V and J are TRBV5-5 and TRBJ1-6; D might be TRBD1 (6 bases). Trimming removed 3 bases from V and 7 bases from J, with 14 bases in between. The CDR3 consists of 15 residues. Germline V gene lookup returns CDR1 SGHKS and CDR2 YYEKEE (reference sequence). The CDR3 DNA is TGTGCCAGCAGCTCCTGGACAGTCCGAAATTCACCCCTCCACTTT. It encodes CASSSWTVRNSPLHF.

The rearrangement joins TRBV24-1 to TRBJ2-2, with 7 positions matching TRBD1. Losses at the gene ends were 7 bases for V and 1 base for J; bases not matched to a gene: 5. Germline values: CDR1 KGHDR, CDR2 SFDVKD. The CDR3 runs to 15 residues. The CDR3 coding sequence is TGTGCCACCAGACCGGGACAGCAGAACACCGGGGAGCTGTTTTTT. Residues: CATRPGQQNTGELFF.

The gene calls are TRBV5-4 and TRBJ1-2; TRBD1 might be the D (5 bases). The V gene lost 0 bases and the J gene lost 6 bases, with 12 bases spanning the gap. The germline V gene has CDR1 SGHNT and CDR2 YYREEE (reference sequence). The CDR3 totals 14 residues. DNA for the CDR3: TGTGCCAGCAGCTTGGTAGGGGTTCTGAATGGCTACACCTTC. Its protein is CASSLVGVLNGYTF.

J is TRBJ2-5 and V is TRBV5-4, with 9 nucleotides matching TRBD1. This CDR3 is 15 amino acids long. The junction had 9 bases not matched to a gene; V was cut back by 4 bases and J by 5 bases. Germline-derived CDR1 and CDR2 are SGHNT and YYREEE (reference sequence). CDR3 coding DNA: TGTGCCAGCAGCCCGGGACAGGGTACGCGGGAGACCCAGTACTTC. This translates into CASSPGQGTRETQYF.

The chain is built from TRBV19 and TRBJ1-1; D not resolved. Trimming cost V 6 bases and J 1 base, with 12 bases left between them. Germline CDR1 reads LNHDA; CDR2 reads SQIVND (reference sequence). The length of the CDR3 is 14 residues. The CDR3 region is CASRLRGENTEAFF. Written as DNA, the CDR3 is TGTGCCAGTAGGTTACGGGGAGAGAACACTGAAGCTTTCTTT. Together with reference TRBV19 and TRBJ1-1, the CDR3 gives the full variable domain: DGGITQSPKYLFRKEGQNVTLSCEQNLNHDAMYWYRQDPGQGLRLIYYSQIVNDFQKGDIAEGYSVSREKKESFPLTVTSAQKNPTAFYLCASRLRGENTEAFFGQGTRLTVV.

The chain couples TRBV5-1 to TRBJ2-7, with D possibly matching TRBD2 (6 bases). The CDR3 totals 14 residues. Germline CDR1 reads SGHRS; CDR2 reads YFSETQ. Trimming pared 4 bases from V and 7 bases from J, leaving 18 bases between. CDR3 sequence: CASSVDVPGGEQYF. The CDR3 bases are TGCGCCAGCAGCGTGGACGTCCCCGGAGGGGAGCAGTACTTC. Combining the CDR3 with reference TRBV5-1 and TRBJ2-7 gives the whole variable domain KAGVTQTPRYLIKTRGQQVTLSCSPISGHRSVSWYQQTPGQGLQFLFEYFSETQRNKGNFPGRFSGRQFSNSRSEMNVSTLELGDSALYLCASSVDVPGGEQYFGPGTRLTVT.

V and J are TRBV30 and TRBJ1-5; TRBD1 is a possible D gene (5 bases). This CDR3 region has 13 residues. The V end lost 5 bases, the J end lost 2 bases, and 10 bases lay between the germline ends. Germline lookup yields CDR1 GTSNPN and CDR2 SVGIG (reference sequence). CDR3 sequence: CAWGLGGNQPQHF. The CDR3, as DNA: TGTGCCTGGGGTTTAGGGGGCAATCAGCCCCAGCATTTT.

This sequence joins TRBV19 and TRBJ1-2; D not certain. This CDR3 has 15 amino acids. V was trimmed by 6 bases and J by 0 bases, leaving 14 bases between them. Germline CDR1 LNHDA, CDR2 SQIVND (reference sequence). The CDR3: CASRGHLGANYGYTF. The DNA for the CDR3 is TGTGCCAGTAGAGGCCACTTGGGAGCTAACTATGGCTACACCTTC.

V gene TRBV19 combines with J gene TRBJ1-5; a weak D match, TRBD1 (6 bases). In germline, CDR1 is LNHDA, CDR2 SQIVND (reference sequence). The CDR3 is made up of 16 amino acids. Trimming cost V 6 bases and J 4 bases, with 19 bases left between them. The CDR3 spells CASRLVFEGVNQPQHF. The DNA of the CDR3 is TGTGCCAGTAGACTGGTTTTTGAGGGGGTTAATCAGCCCCAGCATTTT. Full variable domain (outside the CDR3, taken from reference TRBV19 and TRBJ1-5): DGGITQSPKYLFRKEGQNVTLSCEQNLNHDAMYWYRQDPGQGLRLIYYSQIVNDFQKGDIAEGYSVSREKKESFPLTVTSAQKNPTAFYLCASRLVFEGVNQPQHFGDGTRLSIL.

The chain is built from TRBV9 and TRBJ1-5; 10 bases align to TRBD1. Germline assignment: CDR1 SGDLS and CDR2 YYNGEE. V lost 2 bases, J lost 5 bases, and 4 bases stayed unmatched. CDR3 length: 15 residues. The CDR3 region is CASSVGTGAYQPQHF. For the CDR3, the DNA is TGTGCCAGCAGCGTGGGGACAGGGGCTTATCAGCCCCAGCATTTT.

This clone has more than one count but fewer than ten. V usage is TRBV7-9 and J usage is TRBJ2-1, with 9 bases fitting TRBD1. The germline V gene has CDR1 SEHNR and CDR2 FQNEAQ (reference sequence). Germline trimming cut 5 bases from V and 14 bases from J; bases unmatched to any gene: 7. The CDR3 contains 12 residues. The CDR3 reads CASSLRDRGEFF. Here the CDR3 DNA reads TGTGCCAGCAGCCTCCGAGACAGGGGGGAGTTCTTC. Variable domain in full (rest from reference TRBV7-9 and TRBJ2-1): DTGVSQNPRHKITKRGQNVTFRCDPISEHNRLYWYRQTLGQGPEFLTYFQNEAQLEKSRLLSDRFSAERPKGSFSTLEIQRTEQGDSAMYLCASSLRDRGEFFGPGTRLTVL.

V usage is TRBV9 and J usage is TRBJ1-1, with a weak D call TRBD1 (5 bases). Germline lookup yields CDR1 SGDLS and CDR2 YYNGEE. The length of the CDR3 is 13 residues. Trimming stripped 0 bases from V and 8 bases from J, with 11 bases between. The CDR3 region has the DNA TGTGCCAGCAGCGTAGAAGTTCGGGGGGAAGCTTTCTTT. It codes for CASSVEVRGEAFF.

The chain employs TRBV19 and TRBJ2-7; D not certain. V was trimmed by 5 bases and J by 1 base, leaving 12 bases between them. This CDR3 comprises 14 residues. CDR1 and CDR2 (germline): LNHDA, SQIVND (reference sequence). The CDR3 reads CASSYRVASYEQYF. Here the CDR3 DNA reads TGTGCCAGTAGTTACCGGGTCGCTTCCTACGAGCAGTACTTC.

The chain carries TRBV19 and TRBJ1-4; 8 bases fit TRBD1. CDR1 is LNHDA and CDR2 is SQIVND in the germline V gene (reference sequence). This CDR3 contains 15 residues. V shed 3 bases and J 8 bases; nucleotides not matched to a gene: 8. The CDR3 sequence is CASSIRQGFSEKLFF. The CDR3 DNA reads as TGTGCCAGTAGTATCCGACAGGGGTTTTCCGAAAAACTGTTTTTT.

The chain recombines TRBV25-1 with TRBJ1-4, with 7 positions matching TRBD1. The V gene end was trimmed by 6 bases and the J gene end by 8 bases; junction bases not matched to a gene: 9. The CDR3 loop spans 14 amino acids. The V gene's germline CDR1 is MGHDK and CDR2 SYGVNS. CDR3: CASRETGRVEKLFF. The CDR3 DNA reads TGTGCCAGCAGGGAGACAGGGCGCGTAGAAAAACTGTTTTTT.

The J gene is TRBJ2-1, the V gene TRBV29-1; TRBD1 matches at 10 bases. The germline CDR1 and CDR2 sequences are SQVTM and ANQGSEA. This CDR3 is 14 amino acids long. The V segment lost 4 bases and the J segment 7 bases; nucleotides outside the gene matches: 7. The CDR3 loop is CSVAWDRGKNEQFF. CDR3 coding DNA: TGCAGCGTTGCCTGGGACAGGGGAAAAAATGAGCAGTTCTTC.